The present T cell receptor (beta chain) was sequenced within a study of human T cells and chemical hapten exposure (dated by TCRdb to about 2021). The study in broad terms: For sensitization, 2% DPC in acetone was applied to an approximately 2 cm by approximately 2 cm area of upper inner arm skin. Patients additionally received weekly therapeutic DPC doses to the scalp throughout the approximately 25-week study period. Patch tests used Finn chambers with 0.01% DPC on the upper back, scored after 6 days by International Contact Dermatitis Research Group standards. Most of the patients in the cohort were female, and the cohort covered alopecia areata with under or over 50% scalp involvement, alopecia totalis and alopecia universalis. Libraries were pooled for sequencing, and variation in per-sample TCR yields was attributed mainly to small differences in library volumes within the pool. Peripheral blood TCR repertoire changes were tracked in vivo in alopecia patients during primary and secondary sensitization to the hapten diphenylcyclopropenone (DPC). Blood samples were taken from patients before sensitization (week 0) and then at 2, 6 and about 24 weeks after DPC sensitization. Nearly 30 alopecia patients gave blood for TCR sequencing at one to four time points (pre-sensitization, 2, 6 and 24 weeks). For every blood RNA sample, sequencing covered both the TCR alpha and TCR beta chains.

The method was RACE. Sequencer: NextSeq 500. Library preparation attached unique molecular identifiers to individual cDNA molecules for quantitative, reproducible TCR counting. On the study's bioinformatics: The median number of TCRs per sample was approximately 93,000, ranging from 23,224 to 690,600. The Decombinator software suite was used to annotate the V, J and CDR3 of the TCR reads. To make PS versus PT1 abundance plots, every sample was subsampled to the same number of TCRs (28,000). TCRs were defined as expanded if absent before sensitization and observed at least eight times at the 2-week time point. TCRdb itself trimmed the public reads at Q25 with fastp, ran MiXCR and retained productive beta chains. Rows are unified per CDR3 protein, each entry keeping the most common DNA and genes. The V and J calls here are based on TCRdb, not the publication. The sample data list 40,000 to 50,000 distinct CDR3 sequences, and 4% of these were observed just once. The biggest ten clones account for roughly 24% of the sample.

With respect to this clonotype: No cognate antigen has been identified for it. Per-base quality was not reported, and no clone a single base away is much larger than it.

Study-wide findings and limitations: The number of TCRs above 1 in 1000 frequency did not change with DPC sensitization; there was no evidence of global repertoire structure alterations. Patch test score was positively correlated with the number of PT1 expanded TCRs, with significance at thresholds 8, 16 and 32 but not at 4. Alopecia, a presumed autoimmune disease, was present in all patients, so the immune response of the patients might differ from that of healthy individuals. Expanded TCRs formed significantly more large CDR3 similarity clusters than pre-sensitization or healthy control sets, consistent with antigen-driven responses. Repeated subsampling changed both the strength of the expansion versus patch-test correlation and the threshold at which the correlation became significant.

The sample's time point label is to be understood as: patch test 1, 2 weeks after DPC sensitization. The treatment or condition label for this specimen denotes: therapeutic diphenylcyclopropenone sensitization with weekly scalp DPC. Total RNA was extracted from unfractionated whole blood collected in Tempus Blood RNA tubes. Blood at each patch-test visit was drawn before the patch test was applied. To be eligible, patients had to be aged 18 to 70, diagnosed with alopecia and judged suitable for DPC therapy, while pregnant patients were excluded. V trim: 0 bases; J trim: 4 bases; unmatched bases: 3. The CDR1 and CDR2 encoded by the germline V gene are SGHAT and FQNNGV. Measured from the cysteine to the phenylalanine, the CDR3 is 16 residues long. Of all the DNA, just the CDR3 is kept, 48 bases in frame from base 1.

The chain is assembled from TRBV11-2 and TRBJ2-1, with 10 bases matching TRBD2. Sequenced material: whole blood, taken in connection with sensitization to the hapten diphenylcyclopropenone (DPC). This TCR was sampled from a man aged 50-59 years with alopecia areata. Some clones in this sample may be carry-over from other donors' samples. The DNA sequence is TGTGCCAGCAGCTTAGATACTAGCGGGAAATACAATGAGCAGTTCTTC. Its product reads: CASSLDTSGKYNEQFF.